These T cell receptor beta chains were read from a single sample in a study of identical twins. TCRdb reprocessed the 5' RACE reads via MiXCR and lists one record per CDR3 protein. Of a few hundred thousand distinct CDR3 sequences in the sample, nearly 10% were seen once. The sample also formed part of further work on yellow fever vaccine responses in identical twins.

Sequences were obtained from PBMCs. These receptors originate from a woman aged 18-29 years in good health. CDR3s include the opening cysteine and the closing phenylalanine or tryptophan. The order of the fields is clone size, CDR3 length, J gene, V gene, D gene, CDR3 protein, CDR3 DNA. D genes are given only for firm matches. Clone sizes are given selectively: once, few, many, or a class where the clone is expanded.

few 13 TRBJ1-5 TRBV20-1 TRBD1 CSAIHRGGQPQHF TGCAGTGCTATCCACAGGGGTGGGCAGCCCCAGCATTTT
few 13 TRBJ2-7 TRBV29-1 TRBD1 CSVWDSSSYEQYF TGCAGCGTTTGGGACAGTAGCTCCTACGAGCAGTACTTC
NA 16 TRBJ2-7 TRBV20-1 NA CSARSAIITFSYEQYF TGCAGTGCTAGAAGCGCCATAATCACTTTCTCCTACGAGCAGTACTTC
few 12 TRBJ2-7 TRBV20-1 TRBD1 CSAKTGSDEQYF TGCAGTGCCAAGACAGGGTCCGACGAGCAGTACTTC
NA 14 TRBJ2-1 TRBV6-1 TRBD2 CASSVAGGKGEQFF TGTGCCAGCAGTGTCGCGGGAGGGAAGGGTGAGCAGTTCTTC
few 13 TRBJ2-1 TRBV7-9 NA CASSLGHSNEQFF TGTGCCAGCAGCTTGGGGCACTCCAATGAGCAGTTCTTC
NA 14 TRBJ2-2 TRBV7-2 NA CASSLYPSRTGLFF TGTGCCAGCAGCTTATATCCCAGTCGAACCGGGCTGTTTTTT
few 17 TRBJ1-2 TRBV28 NA CASSSQYKTDPNYGYTF TGTGCCAGCAGTTCTCAATACAAGACAGATCCTAACTATGGCTACACCTTC
few 14 TRBJ2-1 TRBV12-3/TRBV12-4 NA CASRIGTPINEQFF TGTGCCAGCAGAATCGGGACACCTATCAATGAGCAGTTCTTC
many 15 TRBJ2-7 TRBV12-3/TRBV12-4 NA CASSIRQDLSYEQYF TGTGCCAGCAGTATAAGACAGGACCTCTCCTACGAGCAGTACTTC
many 15 TRBJ1-4 TRBV12-3/TRBV12-4 TRBD1 CASSPYRGPNEKLFF TGTGCCAGCAGTCCGTACAGGGGCCCTAATGAAAAACTGTTTTTT
few 12 TRBJ1-2 TRBV18 NA CASSRGQYGYTF TGTGCCAGCTCCCGAGGACAGTATGGCTACACCTTC
few 15 TRBJ2-7 TRBV4-1 NA CASSQAGHPRYEQYF TGCGCCAGCAGCCAAGCGGGACACCCTCGATACGAGCAGTACTTC
few 15 TRBJ2-7 TRBV7-8 NA CASSLVGGATYEQYF TGTGCCAGCAGCTTAGTGGGGGGGGCGACCTACGAGCAGTACTTC
NA 13 TRBJ2-7 TRBV20-1 TRBD1 CSVPGQGAREQYF TGCAGTGTCCCGGGACAGGGGGCGCGTGAGCAGTACTTC
many 18 TRBJ2-4 TRBV29-1 TRBD2 CSVATGTSGTGGKNIQYF TGCAGCGTCGCGACCGGGACTAGCGGGACCGGGGGCAAAAACATTCAGTACTTC
many 14 TRBJ2-3 TRBV7-6 TRBD2 CASSRGGPGDTQYF TGTGCCAGCAGCCGGGGGGGGCCCGGAGATACGCAGTATTTT
few 15 TRBJ2-3 TRBV13 NA CASSSVFVDTDTQYF TGTGCCAGCAGCTCCGTGTTCGTCGACACAGATACGCAGTATTTT
NA 15 TRBJ1-2 TRBV2 NA CAPYPQQGNLPTYTF TGTGCCCCCTACCCACAGCAGGGCAATCTCCCGACCTACACCTTC
NA 14 TRBJ2-3 TRBV20-1 NA CSARAPSSTDTQYF TGCAGTGCTAGAGCACCATCTAGCACAGATACGCAGTATTTT
NA 15 TRBJ2-7 TRBV4-3 NA CASSQVLYTPHEQYF TGCGCCAGCAGCCAAGTACTTTACACTCCCCACGAGCAGTACTTC
NA 15 TRBJ2-7 TRBV7-9 NA CASSPGRDKHYEQYF TGTGCCAGCAGCCCCGGCCGGGACAAGCACTACGAGCAGTACTTC
many 16 TRBJ2-7 TRBV5-1 TRBD2 CASSLVGLAGVHEQYF TGCGCCAGCAGCTTGGTAGGACTAGCGGGAGTTCACGAGCAGTACTTC
NA 16 TRBJ2-3 TRBV5-4 NA CASSPSGGLPSDTQYF TGTGCCAGCAGCCCCTCAGGTGGCTTGCCCTCAGATACGCAGTATTTT
many 14 TRBJ1-2 TRBV20-1 NA CSARRNGQGGGYTF TGCAGTGCTAGACGAAACGGTCAGGGTGGCGGCTACACCTTC
few 16 TRBJ1-1 TRBV28 TRBD1 CASSLQVKGAVTEAFF TGTGCCAGCAGTTTACAAGTCAAGGGGGCGGTAACTGAAGCTTTCTTT
few 16 TRBJ1-6 TRBV6-1 NA CASSRIDSSYNSPLHF TGTGCCAGCAGTCGAATCGACAGCTCCTATAATTCACCCCTCCACTTT
NA 15 TRBJ2-3 TRBV4-3 NA CASSQDRANLDTQYF TGCGCCAGCAGCCAAGACCGAGCGAACCTCGATACGCAGTATTTT
many 14 TRBJ1-4 TRBV16 TRBD1 CASSHQGANEKLFF TGTGCCAGCAGCCACCAGGGGGCTAATGAAAAACTGTTTTTT
few 14 TRBJ2-2 TRBV12-3/TRBV12-4 NA CASTLGQSPGELFF TGTGCCAGCACCCTGGGACAATCCCCCGGGGAGCTGTTTTTT
few 12 TRBJ2-5 TRBV29-1 TRBD2 CSVPTSGVGFGF TGCAGCGTTCCGACTAGCGGGGTGGGTTTCGGCTTC
many 13 TRBJ1-1 TRBV9 NA CASSVVANTEAFF TGTGCCAGCAGCGTAGTTGCGAACACTGAAGCTTTCTTT
many 15 TRBJ2-3 TRBV10-3 NA CAISDPDRSTDTQYF TGTGCCATCAGTGACCCGGACAGAAGCACAGATACGCAGTATTTT
NA 13 TRBJ2-1 TRBV27 NA CASSFSDGREQFF TGTGCCAGCAGTTTTTCGGACGGCAGGGAGCAGTTCTTC
NA 15 TRBJ2-6 TRBV7-9 NA CASSSLRTGANVLTF TGTGCCAGCAGCTCCCTTCGTACCGGGGCCAACGTCCTGACTTTC
NA 15 TRBJ1-2 TRBV5-1 NA CASRESALPVTGYTF TGCGCCAGCAGAGAGTCCGCCTTGCCAGTAACAGGCTACACCTTC
many 15 TRBJ2-5 TRBV5-1 NA CASSLRQDPQETQYF TGCGCCAGCAGCTTACGACAGGACCCCCAAGAGACCCAGTACTTC
many 15 TRBJ2-1 TRBV5-4 TRBD2 CASSLLGGEHNEQFF TGTGCCAGCAGCTTACTCGGGGGGGAACACAATGAGCAGTTCTTC
many 12 TRBJ2-3 TRBV12-3/TRBV12-4 NA CASRRWTDTQYF TGTGCCAGCAGGAGATGGACAGATACGCAGTATTTT
many 16 TRBJ2-1 TRBV6-5 TRBD2 CASSYSGLAGDNEQFF TGTGCCAGCAGTTACAGTGGACTAGCCGGAGACAATGAGCAGTTCTTC
few 15 TRBJ2-2 TRBV12-3/TRBV12-4 NA CASSHSHRNTGELFF TGTGCCAGCAGCCACTCCCACAGGAACACCGGGGAGCTGTTTTTT